The clone carrying this TCR beta chain was found once. These data belong to a study of blood T cell repertoires in COVID-19. For the study at large: T cells, B-cell-depleted T cells, or PBMCs supplied cDNA or gDNA.

CDR1 LNHDA and CDR2 SQIVND come from the germline V gene (reference sequence). The length of the CDR3 is 15 residues. V lost 5 bases to trimming and J lost 4 bases; unmatched junction nucleotides: 7. Individuals drawn from approximately 22 US areas were roughly 18 to 95 years old. Participants were placed into cohorts based on the clinical history they reported. Authors' processing steps: Amplification with reference gene primers provided the estimates of nucleated cell counts. The assay was immunoSEQ multiplex PCR, and TCRdb's table has in-frame clones only and misses some. Clone size and the V and J calls come from that table; the DNA yielded D and trimming. The profile covers about 480,000 clones, with about 90% appearing a single time and 1.5% to 2% taken by the ten largest.

Sample: PBMCs or T cells enriched from blood (not recorded which). The V call is TRBV19, the J call TRBJ2-1, with TRBD1 matching 8 bases. The source is a young woman with acute COVID-19. CDR3 nucleotides: TGTGCCAGTAGTGAACAGGGGGGTAATTACAATGAGCAGTTCTTC. It encodes CASSEQGGNYNEQFF.